This T cell receptor (beta chain) is drawn from a study of CXCR3-negative and CXCR3-positive naive CD8 T cells. The study, taken as a whole, reports: Comparison of naive cells showed more hydrophobic TRB CDR3s in CXCR3-positive than in CXCR3-negative naive cells.

As for this clonotype: The antigen remains unidentified.

UMI-tagged TRB cDNA libraries were built via 5' RACE. TCRdb reprocessed the 5' RACE reads; each CDR3 protein has one entry and no DNA is given. Its clone listing holds about 92,000 distinct CDR3 sequences. Germline CDR1 SEHNR, CDR2 FQNEAQ (reference sequence). The CDR3 has 12 residues. The chain combines TRBV7-9 with TRBJ2-5; the TRBD1 assignment by TCRdb is unverifiable without DNA. Sequencing was carried out using naive CXCR3+ CD8+ T cells from blood. Regarding subset: CD45RO-CCR7+CD27+CD95- naive CD8+ T cells expressing CXCR3 (TNR3+). The source of this sequence is a human donor in good health. Some clones in this sample may be carry-over from other donors' samples. The CDR3 sequence: CASSADRGINDF.